This T cell receptor beta chain is drawn from a study of T cell repertoires in cytomegalovirus infection. Study details: Newly reported HLA-C-restricted and thoroughly characterized HLA-B-restricted CMV epitopes were employed. Public signatures in TCR beta pointed to CMV infection and matching HLA type.

The sample holds a few counts of this clonotype. Its target is unknown. It may be a read error: a sequence one base away is much more abundant. The CDR3 covers 12 residues. Germline CDR1 SEHNR, CDR2 FQNEAQ (reference sequence). Trimming shortened V by 8 bases and J by 4 bases, and 8 bases separated the two germline ends. General observations from the study: What dominated the ex vivo response were HLA-C-restricted CMV-specific TCR beta clonotypes. CMV carriers with the relevant HLA were identified by cumulative public TCR beta family frequency.

MiXCR was run by TCRdb on the reads, yielding one entry per CDR3 protein. The sample yields approximately 990,000 distinct CDR3 sequences, about 33% seen once. The starting material was cultured CD8+ T cells from PBMCs, obtained from culture after CMV antigen stimulation. The V and J genes are TRBV7-9 and TRBJ2-2, with D unclear. The clonotype was recovered from a human donor in good health (CMV status not recorded). Some clones in this sample may be carry-over from other donors' samples. Written as DNA, the CDR3 is TGTGCCAGCCCCAAAATCACCGGGGAGCTGTTTTTT. It is translated as CASPKITGELFF.